A selection of T cell receptor beta chains follows, all from one sample in a study of T cells after yellow fever vaccination. Each CDR3 protein is one row after TCRdb ran MiXCR on the 5' RACE reads. The repertoire has roughly 150,000 distinct CDR3 sequences, approximately 7.7% of them found once; the top ten carry about 0.73%. The source was CD4+ T cells sorted from PBMCs, collected 5 days after the yellow fever booster vaccination. These receptors were taken from a man aged 30 to 45 who received the YFV17D yellow fever vaccine. Both conserved end residues are part of each CDR3. A D gene is named only where the DNA matches it firmly. The size entry is marked missing in some rows and otherwise reads once, few, many or a size class.

d_call: -; j_call: TRBJ2-5; v_call: TRBV6-5; clone_size: many; cdr3_aa: CASSYRDGNQETQYF; cdr3_nt: TGTGCCAGCAGTTACCGGGACGGAAACCAAGAGACCCAGTACTTC
d_call: TRBD1; j_call: TRBJ2-7; v_call: TRBV9; clone_size: many; cdr3_aa: CASSAGTGGPNEQYF; cdr3_nt: TGTGCCAGCAGCGCGGGGACAGGGGGCCCCAACGAGCAGTACTTC
d_call: TRBD1; j_call: TRBJ2-4; v_call: TRBV29-1; clone_size: many; cdr3_aa: CSVSGATGGLKNIQYF; cdr3_nt: TGCAGCGTTAGTGGGGCCACAGGGGGACTCAAAAACATTCAGTACTTC
d_call: TRBD2; j_call: TRBJ2-2; v_call: TRBV5-1; clone_size: many; cdr3_aa: CASSSNSGVGNTGELFF; cdr3_nt: TGCGCCAGCAGCTCCAACAGCGGGGTCGGCAACACCGGGGAGCTGTTTTTT
d_call: -; j_call: TRBJ2-6; v_call: TRBV5-4; clone_size: -; cdr3_aa: CASSLEKGPLRTGANVLTF; cdr3_nt: TGTGCCAGCAGCTTGGAGAAGGGACCTCTACGAACTGGGGCCAACGTCCTGACTTTC
d_call: TRBD1; j_call: TRBJ1-5; v_call: TRBV18; clone_size: many; cdr3_aa: CASSPSTGVDQPQHF; cdr3_nt: TGTGCCAGCTCCCCTTCGACAGGGGTGGATCAGCCCCAGCATTTT
d_call: -; j_call: TRBJ2-7; v_call: TRBV7-3; clone_size: -; cdr3_aa: CASSLSSDYEQYF; cdr3_nt: TGTGCCAGCAGCTTATCGTCAGACTACGAGCAGTACTTC
d_call: TRBD1; j_call: TRBJ2-7; v_call: TRBV7-2; clone_size: many; cdr3_aa: CASSSRDSLGEQYF; cdr3_nt: TGTGCCAGCAGCTCCCGGGACAGCCTAGGAGAGCAGTACTTC
d_call: -; j_call: TRBJ1-5; v_call: TRBV20-1; clone_size: -; cdr3_aa: CSAQTGPSNQPQHF; cdr3_nt: TGCAGTGCTCAGACAGGACCTAGCAATCAGCCCCAGCATTTT
d_call: TRBD2; j_call: TRBJ2-5; v_call: TRBV20-1; clone_size: many; cdr3_aa: CSARGLAGAQETQYF; cdr3_nt: TGCAGTGCTAGGGGACTAGCGGGAGCTCAAGAGACCCAGTACTTC
d_call: TRBD1; j_call: TRBJ2-7; v_call: TRBV7-2; clone_size: -; cdr3_aa: CTSSLARFKGAVYEQYF; cdr3_nt: TGTACCAGCAGCTTAGCCCGGTTCAAGGGGGCAGTCTACGAGCAGTACTTC
d_call: TRBD1; j_call: TRBJ1-5; v_call: TRBV7-9; clone_size: few; cdr3_aa: CASSLGGQVGGQPQHF; cdr3_nt: TGTGCCAGCAGCTTAGGTGGACAGGTTGGGGGTCAGCCCCAGCATTTT
d_call: -; j_call: TRBJ2-1; v_call: TRBV4-2; clone_size: many; cdr3_aa: CASSQVDGREQFF; cdr3_nt: TGTGCCAGCAGCCAAGTAGATGGGAGGGAGCAGTTCTTC
d_call: -; j_call: TRBJ2-7; v_call: TRBV7-9; clone_size: many; cdr3_aa: CASSRRDTYEQYF; cdr3_nt: TGTGCCAGCAGTCGACGGGACACCTACGAGCAGTACTTC
d_call: -; j_call: TRBJ2-1; v_call: TRBV7-2; clone_size: many; cdr3_aa: CASSSTLTPSYNEQFF; cdr3_nt: TGTGCCAGCAGCTCCACCCTGACACCCTCCTACAATGAGCAGTTCTTC
d_call: -; j_call: TRBJ2-7; v_call: TRBV20-1; clone_size: many; cdr3_aa: CSARDRAISYEQYF; cdr3_nt: TGCAGTGCTAGAGATCGGGCGATTTCCTACGAGCAGTACTTC
d_call: -; j_call: TRBJ2-7; v_call: TRBV29-1; clone_size: many; cdr3_aa: CSVDLAKRGEQYF; cdr3_nt: TGCAGCGTTGACCTGGCCAAAAGAGGAGAGCAGTACTTC
d_call: -; j_call: TRBJ2-1; v_call: TRBV7-9; clone_size: many; cdr3_aa: CASSFAREQFF; cdr3_nt: TGTGCCAGCAGCTTTGCTCGGGAGCAGTTCTTC
d_call: -; j_call: TRBJ2-7; v_call: TRBV28; clone_size: many; cdr3_aa: CASSLRGYEQYF; cdr3_nt: TGTGCCAGCAGCCTACGGGGATACGAGCAGTACTTC
d_call: -; j_call: TRBJ2-5; v_call: TRBV9; clone_size: many; cdr3_aa: CASSVGQGARQETQYF; cdr3_nt: TGTGCCAGCAGCGTAGGGCAGGGAGCTCGCCAAGAGACCCAGTACTTC
d_call: -; j_call: TRBJ1-1; v_call: TRBV5-1; clone_size: many; cdr3_aa: CASRRELDTEAFF; cdr3_nt: TGCGCCAGCAGAAGGGAGTTGGACACTGAAGCTTTCTTT
d_call: -; j_call: TRBJ1-1; v_call: TRBV12-3/TRBV12-4; clone_size: many; cdr3_aa: CASSPGVVTEAFF; cdr3_nt: TGTGCCAGCAGTCCAGGGGTTGTCACTGAAGCTTTCTTT
d_call: TRBD2; j_call: TRBJ2-7; v_call: TRBV4-1; clone_size: many; cdr3_aa: CASSQDPPGGAYEQYF; cdr3_nt: TGCGCCAGCAGCCAAGATCCGCCCGGGGGGGCCTACGAGCAGTACTTC
d_call: -; j_call: TRBJ2-2; v_call: TRBV5-6; clone_size: many; cdr3_aa: CASSETGFGELFF; cdr3_nt: TGTGCCAGCAGCGAAACAGGGTTCGGGGAGCTGTTTTTT